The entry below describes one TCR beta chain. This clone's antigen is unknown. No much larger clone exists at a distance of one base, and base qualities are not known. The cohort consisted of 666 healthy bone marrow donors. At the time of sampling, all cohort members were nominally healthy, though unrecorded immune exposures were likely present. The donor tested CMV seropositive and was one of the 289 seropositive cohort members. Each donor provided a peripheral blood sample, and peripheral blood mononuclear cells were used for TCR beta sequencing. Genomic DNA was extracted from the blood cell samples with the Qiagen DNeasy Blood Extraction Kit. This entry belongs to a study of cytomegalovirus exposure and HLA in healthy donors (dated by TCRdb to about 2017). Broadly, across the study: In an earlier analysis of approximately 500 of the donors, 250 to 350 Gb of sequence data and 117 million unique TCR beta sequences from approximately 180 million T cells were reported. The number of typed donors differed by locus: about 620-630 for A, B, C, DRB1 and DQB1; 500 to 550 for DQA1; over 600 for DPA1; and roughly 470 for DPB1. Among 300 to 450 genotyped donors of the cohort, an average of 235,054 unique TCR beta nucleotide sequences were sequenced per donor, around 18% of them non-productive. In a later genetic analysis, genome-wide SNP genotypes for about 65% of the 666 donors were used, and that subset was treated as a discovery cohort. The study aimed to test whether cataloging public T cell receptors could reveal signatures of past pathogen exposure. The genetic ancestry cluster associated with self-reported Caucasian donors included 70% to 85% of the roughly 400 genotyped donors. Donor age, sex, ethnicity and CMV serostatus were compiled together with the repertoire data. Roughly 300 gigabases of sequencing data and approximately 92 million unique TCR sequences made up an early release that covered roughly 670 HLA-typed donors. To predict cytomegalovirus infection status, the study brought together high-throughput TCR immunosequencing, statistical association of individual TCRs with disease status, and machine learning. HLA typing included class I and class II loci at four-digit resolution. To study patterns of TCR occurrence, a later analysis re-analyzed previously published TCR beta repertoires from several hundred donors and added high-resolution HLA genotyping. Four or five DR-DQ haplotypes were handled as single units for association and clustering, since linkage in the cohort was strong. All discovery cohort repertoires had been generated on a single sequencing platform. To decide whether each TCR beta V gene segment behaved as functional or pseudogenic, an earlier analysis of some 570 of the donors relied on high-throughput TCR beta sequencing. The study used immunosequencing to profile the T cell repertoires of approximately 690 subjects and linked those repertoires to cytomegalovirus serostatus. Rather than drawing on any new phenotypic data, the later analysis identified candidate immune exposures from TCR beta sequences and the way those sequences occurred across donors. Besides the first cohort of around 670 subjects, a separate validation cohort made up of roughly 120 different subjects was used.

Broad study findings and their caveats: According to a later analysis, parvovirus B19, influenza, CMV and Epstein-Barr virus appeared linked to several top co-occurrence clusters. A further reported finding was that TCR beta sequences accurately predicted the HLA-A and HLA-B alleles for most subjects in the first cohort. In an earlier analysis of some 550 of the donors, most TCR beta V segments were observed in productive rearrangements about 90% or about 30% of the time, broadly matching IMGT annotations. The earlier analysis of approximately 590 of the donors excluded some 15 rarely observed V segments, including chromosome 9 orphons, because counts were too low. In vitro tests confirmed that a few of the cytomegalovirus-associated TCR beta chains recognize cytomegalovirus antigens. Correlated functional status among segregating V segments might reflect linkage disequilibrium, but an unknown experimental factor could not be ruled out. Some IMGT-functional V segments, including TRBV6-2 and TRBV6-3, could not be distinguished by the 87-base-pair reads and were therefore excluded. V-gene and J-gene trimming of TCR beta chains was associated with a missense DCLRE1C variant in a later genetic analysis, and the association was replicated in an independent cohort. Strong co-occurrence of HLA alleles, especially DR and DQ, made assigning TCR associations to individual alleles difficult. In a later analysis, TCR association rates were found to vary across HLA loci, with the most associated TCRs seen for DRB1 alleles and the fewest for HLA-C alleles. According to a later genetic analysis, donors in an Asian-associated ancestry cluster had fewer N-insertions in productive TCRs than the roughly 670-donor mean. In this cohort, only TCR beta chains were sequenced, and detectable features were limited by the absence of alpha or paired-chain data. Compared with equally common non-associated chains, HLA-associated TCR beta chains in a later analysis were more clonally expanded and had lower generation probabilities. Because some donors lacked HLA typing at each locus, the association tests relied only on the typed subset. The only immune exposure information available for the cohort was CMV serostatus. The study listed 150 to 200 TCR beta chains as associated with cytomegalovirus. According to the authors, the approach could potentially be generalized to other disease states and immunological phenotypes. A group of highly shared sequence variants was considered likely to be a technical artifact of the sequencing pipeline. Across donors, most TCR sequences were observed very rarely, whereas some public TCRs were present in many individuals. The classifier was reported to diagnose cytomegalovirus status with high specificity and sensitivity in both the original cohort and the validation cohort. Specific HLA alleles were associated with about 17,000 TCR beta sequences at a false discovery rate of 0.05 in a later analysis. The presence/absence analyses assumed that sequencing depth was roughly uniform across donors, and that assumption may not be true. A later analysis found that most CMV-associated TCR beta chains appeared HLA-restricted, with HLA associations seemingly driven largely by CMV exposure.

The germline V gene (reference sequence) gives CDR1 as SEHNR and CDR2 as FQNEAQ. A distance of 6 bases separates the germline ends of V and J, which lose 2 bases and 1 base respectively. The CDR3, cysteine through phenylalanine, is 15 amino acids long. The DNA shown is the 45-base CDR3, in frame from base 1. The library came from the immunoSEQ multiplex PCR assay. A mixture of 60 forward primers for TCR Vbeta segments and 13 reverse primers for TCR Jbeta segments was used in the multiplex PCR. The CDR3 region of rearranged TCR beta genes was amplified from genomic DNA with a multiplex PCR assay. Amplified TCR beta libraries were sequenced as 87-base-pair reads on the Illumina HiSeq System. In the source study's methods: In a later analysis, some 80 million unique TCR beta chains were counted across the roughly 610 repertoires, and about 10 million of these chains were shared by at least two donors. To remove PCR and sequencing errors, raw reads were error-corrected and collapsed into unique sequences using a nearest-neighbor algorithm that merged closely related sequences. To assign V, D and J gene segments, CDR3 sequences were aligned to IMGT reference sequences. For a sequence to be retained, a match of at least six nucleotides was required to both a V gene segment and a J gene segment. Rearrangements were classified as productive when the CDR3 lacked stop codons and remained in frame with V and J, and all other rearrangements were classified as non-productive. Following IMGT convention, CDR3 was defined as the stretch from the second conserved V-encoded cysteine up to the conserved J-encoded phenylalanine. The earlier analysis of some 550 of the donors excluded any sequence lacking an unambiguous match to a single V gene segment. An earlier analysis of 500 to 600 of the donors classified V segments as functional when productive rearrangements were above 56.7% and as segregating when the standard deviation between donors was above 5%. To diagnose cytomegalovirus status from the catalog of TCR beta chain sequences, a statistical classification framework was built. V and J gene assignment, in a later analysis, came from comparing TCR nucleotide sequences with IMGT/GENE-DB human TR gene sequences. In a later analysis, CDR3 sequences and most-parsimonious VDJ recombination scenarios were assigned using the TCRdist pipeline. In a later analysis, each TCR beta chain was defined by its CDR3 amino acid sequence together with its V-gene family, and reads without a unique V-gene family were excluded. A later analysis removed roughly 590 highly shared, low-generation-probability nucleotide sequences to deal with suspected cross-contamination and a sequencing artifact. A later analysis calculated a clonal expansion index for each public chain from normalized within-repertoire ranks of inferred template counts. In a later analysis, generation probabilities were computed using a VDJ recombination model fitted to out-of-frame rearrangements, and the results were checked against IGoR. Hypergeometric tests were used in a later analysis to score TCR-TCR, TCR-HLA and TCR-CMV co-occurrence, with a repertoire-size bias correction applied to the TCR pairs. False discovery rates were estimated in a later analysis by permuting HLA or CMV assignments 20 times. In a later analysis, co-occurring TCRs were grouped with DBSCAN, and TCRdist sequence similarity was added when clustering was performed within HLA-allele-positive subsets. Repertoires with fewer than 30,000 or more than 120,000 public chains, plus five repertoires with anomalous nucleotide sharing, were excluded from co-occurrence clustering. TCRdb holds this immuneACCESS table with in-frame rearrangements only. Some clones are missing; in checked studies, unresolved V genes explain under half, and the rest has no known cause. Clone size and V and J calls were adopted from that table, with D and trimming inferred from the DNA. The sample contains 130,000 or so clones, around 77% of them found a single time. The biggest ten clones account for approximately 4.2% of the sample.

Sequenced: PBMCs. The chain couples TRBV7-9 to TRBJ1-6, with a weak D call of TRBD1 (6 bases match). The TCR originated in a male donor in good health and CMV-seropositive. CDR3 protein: CASSLTGSYNSPLHF. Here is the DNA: TGTGCCAGCAGCTTAACAGGGTCCTATAATTCACCCCTCCACTTT.